Below, 2 T cell receptor beta chains from the same sample are listed, as sequenced in a study of tumor and adjacent non-tumor tissue in lung cancer. A modified ARM-PCR protocol with three rounds of nested PCR amplified TCRbeta. TCRdb re-called the multiplex PCR reads with MiXCR, one entry per CDR3 protein. The data hold 100,000 to 120,000 distinct CDR3 sequences, with approximately 80% observed a single time. No cell sorting was done before RNA was extracted from the tissue. Sample: lung tumor tissue. Receptors were obtained from a man between 65 and 85 years old with non-small cell lung cancer.

To note about this clonotype: A junction boundary mismatches the germline segment, possibly from a read error. The chain uses TRBV10-3 and TRBJ2-2, with D tentatively TRBD1 or TRBD2 (5 bases each). Germline values: CDR1 ENHRY, CDR2 SYGVKD. This CDR3 contains 11 residues. In nucleotides, the CDR3 is TGTGCCATCAGCCAGTCGGGACGTCCTATATTT. Its protein product is CAISQSGRPIF.

The chain couples TRBV6-2 or TRBV6-3 to TRBJ2-2; D possibly matches TRBD1 or TRBD2 (6 bases each). Germline-derived CDR1 and CDR2 are MNHEY and SVGEGT. This CDR3 has 15 amino acids. The ends were cut back, 5 bases at V and 3 bases at J, with 13 bases in the middle. The CDR3, as DNA: TGTGCCAGCAGTCGCGGGGCAGGGGACACCGGGGAGCTGTTTTTT. This gives the protein CASSRGAGDTGELFF.